Below, 17 T cell receptor beta chains from the same sample are listed, as sequenced in a study of post-analysis software for immune sequencing data. The study, taken as a whole, reports: Patients had higher frequencies than controls of a few TRBV segments, including TRBV5-6, TRBV5-1 and TRBV20-1.

The antigens for these receptors are not known. Each TCR beta cDNA library carried unique molecular identifiers. TCRdb re-derived calls from the PCR reads in MiXCR, one entry per CDR3 protein. The sample includes a few hundred thousand distinct CDR3 sequences, more than 30% seen only once; the top ten take around 8%. The sample was blood. The receptors originated from a girl between 2 and 10 years old with multiple sclerosis.

This clonotype was observed many times. The rearrangement links TRBV7-2 to TRBJ2-1; D is undetermined. This CDR3 has 11 residues. V lost 1 base to trimming and J lost 8 bases, with 3 bases between them. Germline CDR1 is SGHTA and CDR2 is FQGNSA. As DNA, the CDR3 is TGTGCCAGCAGCTTAGAACATGAGCAGTTCTTC. Encoded protein: CASSLEHEQFF.

The chain uses TRBV7-2 and TRBJ2-5; 10 bases match TRBD2. The J call could be wrong; TRBJ2-7 is a better fit for the DNA end. The V gene's germline CDR1 is SGHTA and CDR2 FQGNSA. CDR3 size: 15 residues. This CDR3 is CASSYKAGGGYEQYF. As DNA, the CDR3 is TGTGCCAGCAGCTATAAAGCGGGAGGGGGGTACGAGCAGTACTTC.

The CDR3 region is CSAPLAGGNTGELFF. Written as DNA, the CDR3 is TGCAGTGCGCCACTAGCGGGGGGGAACACCGGGGAGCTGTTTTTT. The V call is TRBV20-1, the J call TRBJ2-2; 12 positions match TRBD2. Trimming at V came to 6 bases and at J to 1 base, leaving 3 bases not matched to a gene. This CDR3 is 15 amino acids long. The germline V gene encodes CDR1 DFQATT and CDR2 SNEGSKA (reference sequence).

The sample holds a few counts of this clonotype. This chain joins TRBV6-6 and TRBJ2-7; D may match TRBD1 or TRBD2 (5 bases each). The CDR3 is made up of 12 amino acids. V shed 8 bases and J shed 3 bases, with 11 bases lying between them. Germline values: CDR1 MNHNY, CDR2 SVGAGI (reference sequence). CDR3 sequence: CASSRGYYEQYF. CDR3 DNA: TGTGCCAGCTCTCGGGGCTACTACGAGCAGTACTTC.

The chain carries TRBV20-1 and TRBJ2-5; maybe TRBD1 (5 bases). The CDR3 loop spans 13 amino acids. The V and J ends lost 4 bases and 1 base respectively, with 10 bases between them. From germline, CDR1 is DFQATT and CDR2 SNEGSKA (reference sequence). Written as DNA, the CDR3 is TGCAGTGCTACTAACACAGGCCAAGAGACCCAGTACTTC. This gives the protein CSATNTGQETQYF.

The chain employs TRBV20-1 and TRBJ2-1; no definite D call. The CDR3 runs 17 residues. V was clipped by 3 bases and J by 0 bases, with 18 bases between them. CDR1 and CDR2 (germline): DFQATT, SNEGSKA (reference sequence). CDR3 in amino acids: CSASRLLARSSYNEQFF. The CDR3 coding sequence is TGCAGTGCTAGCCGACTTCTCGCTAGAAGCTCCTACAATGAGCAGTTCTTC.

The CDR3 sequence is CASSSIPGPEAFF. The CDR3 DNA is TGTGCCAGCAGCTCGATTCCGGGGCCTGAAGCTTTCTTT. The chain recombines TRBV7-3 with TRBJ1-1; D is possibly TRBD1 (5 bases). The CDR3 length is 13 residues. V lost 4 bases and J 6 bases, leaving 12 bases between the germline ends. Germline values: CDR1 SGHTA, CDR2 FQGTGA. The whole variable domain, filled in from reference TRBV7-3 and TRBJ1-1, reads GAGVSQTPSNKVTEKGKYVELRCDPISGHTALYWYRQSLGQGPEFLIYFQGTGAADDSGLPNDRFFAVRPEGSVSTLKIQRTERGDSAVYLCASSSIPGPEAFFGQGTRLTVV.

The chain is built from TRBV27 and TRBJ2-1; tentatively, D is TRBD2 (6 bases). Germline CDR1 reads MNHEY; CDR2 reads SMNVEV (reference sequence). The CDR3 contains 14 residues. Trimming shortened V by 2 bases and J by 10 bases, and 15 bases separated the two germline ends. Here the CDR3 DNA reads TGTGCCAGCAGTTTAATTAATTTGGCGGGGGAGCAGTTCTTC. It yields the protein CASSLINLAGEQFF.

The chain carries TRBV7-2 and TRBJ2-1, with a weak D call TRBD2 (6 bases). The V gene lost 3 bases and the J gene lost 6 bases, with 15 bases spanning the gap. CDR3 length: 15 residues. Germline V gene data show CDR1 as SGHTA and CDR2 as FQGNSA. In nucleotides, the CDR3 is TGTGCCAGCAGCTTCTCGGCTAGCGACCCCAATGAGCAGTTCTTC. Amino acid sequence: CASSFSASDPNEQFF.

The rearrangement joins TRBV11-2 to TRBJ2-5, with 10 bases matching TRBD2. V lost 0 bases and J lost 5; bases outside the gene matches: 6. The CDR3 is 16 amino acids. Looked up from germline, CDR1 is SGHAT and CDR2 is FQNNGV. CDR3 sequence (DNA): TGTGCCAGCAGCTTAGAGTCTAGCGGGAGTCGGGAGACCCAGTACTTC. Amino acid sequence: CASSLESSGSRETQYF.

This clonotype was detected only a few times. The junction does not match germline at one end; this may be a read error. V gene TRBV5-1 combines with J gene TRBJ1-2; possibly TRBD1 for D (6 bases). CDR1 and CDR2 (germline): SGHRS, YFSETQ. The CDR3 has 13 amino acids. CDR3 loop: CASSVSQGYGHTF. CDR3 in DNA: TGCGCCAGCAGCGTCTCGCAGGGGTATGGCCACACCTTC.

This clonotype was picked up one time. The chain uses TRBV9 and TRBJ2-3; unclear D gene. The germline CDR1 and CDR2 sequences are SGDLS and YYNGEE. The V end was cut by 0 bases, the J end by 1 base, with 15 bases between. CDR3 size: 17 residues. CDR3 sequence reads: CASSVDIADWGTDTQYF. The CDR3 DNA reads TGTGCCAGCAGCGTAGATATAGCCGATTGGGGCACAGATACGCAGTATTTT.

In its sample, this clonotype was seen a few times. This chain connects TRBV20-1 to TRBJ1-5; D is unresolved. Germline V CDR1 and CDR2: DFQATT, SNEGSKA (reference sequence). This CDR3 comprises 13 residues. V was clipped by 0 bases and J by 4 bases, with 7 bases between them. DNA of the CDR3: TGCAGTGCTAGAGATATACCTAATCAGCCCCAGCATTTT. Translation gives CSARDIPNQPQHF.

This clonotype came up a few times. This chain links TRBV27 with TRBJ1-5, with D possibly being TRBD1 (6 bases). This CDR3 has 11 residues. In germline, CDR1 is MNHEY, CDR2 SMNVEV (reference sequence). Trimming removed 3 bases at V and 13 bases at J, with 10 bases between. The CDR3 DNA sequence: TGTGCCAGCAGTTTGGAGGGGGATCAGCATTTT. Translation: CASSLEGDQHF.

The chain carries TRBV6-1 and TRBJ2-1, with TRBD2 matching over 9 bases. The CDR3 runs 15 residues. Losses at the gene ends were 4 bases for V and 8 bases for J; bases not matched to a gene: 9. From germline, CDR1 is MNHNS and CDR2 SASEGT. The CDR3 bases are TGTGCCAGCAGTGCGTTCGATGTAGCGGGAGATGAGCAGTTCTTC. This encodes CASSAFDVAGDEQFF.

This chain uses TRBV6-6 with TRBJ2-5; TRBD1 matches 9 bases. The CDR3 runs 16 residues. The V and J ends lost 5 bases and 2 bases, in that order; junction bases with no gene match: 9. Looked up from germline, CDR1 is MNHNY and CDR2 is SVGAGI (reference sequence). The CDR3 bases are TGTGCCAGCAGTACAACTCCCGGGACAGGGCAAGAGACCCAGTACTTC. Protein product: CASSTTPGTGQETQYF.

In this sample, this clonotype turned up a few times. The rearrangement uses TRBV7-8 and TRBJ2-1; D may correspond to TRBD1 or TRBD2 (5 bases each). The V end lost 9 bases, the J end lost 0 bases, and 18 bases lay between the germline ends. Germline V gene sequence: CDR1 SGHVS, CDR2 FQNEAQ. There are 16 residues in the CDR3. The CDR3 sequence is CASKIRDPYSYNEQFF. The CDR3 region has the DNA TGTGCCAGTAAGATCCGGGACCCTTACTCCTACAATGAGCAGTTCTTC.